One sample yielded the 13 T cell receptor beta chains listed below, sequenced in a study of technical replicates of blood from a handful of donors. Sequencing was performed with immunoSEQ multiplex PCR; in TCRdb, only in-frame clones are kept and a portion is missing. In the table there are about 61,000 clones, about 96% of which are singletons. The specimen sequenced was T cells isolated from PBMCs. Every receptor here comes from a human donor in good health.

The CDR3 spells CASSSDREYTGELFF. CDR3 nucleotide sequence: TGTGCCAGCAGCTCAGACAGGGAATACACCGGGGAGCTGTTTTTT. This chain connects TRBV7-2 to TRBJ2-2; 7 nucleotides match TRBD1. The CDR3 has 15 residues. Germline V gene data show CDR1 as SGHTA and CDR2 as FQGNSA. With V trimmed by 4 bases and J by 3 bases, 5 bases remained unmatched.

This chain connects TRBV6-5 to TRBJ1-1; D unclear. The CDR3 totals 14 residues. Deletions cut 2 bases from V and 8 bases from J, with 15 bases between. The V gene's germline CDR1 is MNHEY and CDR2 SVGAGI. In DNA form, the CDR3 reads TGTGCCAGCAGTTACGTTGAGGGTTCGAAAGAAGCTTTCTTT. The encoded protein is CASSYVEGSKEAFF.

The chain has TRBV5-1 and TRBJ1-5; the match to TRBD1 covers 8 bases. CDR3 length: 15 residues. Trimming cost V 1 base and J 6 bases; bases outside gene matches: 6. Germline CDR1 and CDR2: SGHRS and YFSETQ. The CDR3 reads CASSLIAGGGQPQHF. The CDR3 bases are TGCGCCAGCAGCTTGATCGCAGGGGGCGGTCAGCCCCAGCATTTT. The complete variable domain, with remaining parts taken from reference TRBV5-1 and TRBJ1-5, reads KAGVTQTPRYLIKTRGQQVTLSCSPISGHRSVSWYQQTPGQGLQFLFEYFSETQRNKGNFPGRFSGRQFSNSRSEMNVSTLELGDSALYLCASSLIAGGGQPQHFGDGTRLSIL.

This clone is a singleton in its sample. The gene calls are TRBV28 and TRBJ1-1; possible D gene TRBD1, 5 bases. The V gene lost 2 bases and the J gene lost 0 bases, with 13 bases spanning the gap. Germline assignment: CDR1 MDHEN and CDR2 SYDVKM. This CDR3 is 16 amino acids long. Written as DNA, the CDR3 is TGTGCCAGCAGTTTAGGGGCAGCCAGTATGAACACTGAAGCTTTCTTT. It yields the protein CASSLGAASMNTEAFF.

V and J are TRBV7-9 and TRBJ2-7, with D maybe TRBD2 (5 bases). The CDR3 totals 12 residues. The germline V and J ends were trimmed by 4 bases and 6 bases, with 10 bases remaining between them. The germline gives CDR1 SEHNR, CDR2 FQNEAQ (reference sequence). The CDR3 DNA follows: TGTGCCAGCAGCTATAGCGCCTCCGAGCAGTACTTC. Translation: CASSYSASEQYF. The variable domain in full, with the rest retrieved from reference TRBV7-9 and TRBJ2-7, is DTGVSQNPRHKITKRGQNVTFRCDPISEHNRLYWYRQTLGQGPEFLTYFQNEAQLEKSRLLSDRFSAERPKGSFSTLEIQRTEQGDSAMYLCASSYSASEQYFGPGTRLTVT.

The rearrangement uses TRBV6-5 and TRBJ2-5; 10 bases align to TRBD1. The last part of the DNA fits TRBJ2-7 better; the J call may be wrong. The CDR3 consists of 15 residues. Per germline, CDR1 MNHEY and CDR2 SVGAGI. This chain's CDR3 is CASSYSWGQGYEQYF. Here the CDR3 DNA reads TGTGCCAGCAGTTACTCTTGGGGACAGGGGTACGAGCAGTACTTC.

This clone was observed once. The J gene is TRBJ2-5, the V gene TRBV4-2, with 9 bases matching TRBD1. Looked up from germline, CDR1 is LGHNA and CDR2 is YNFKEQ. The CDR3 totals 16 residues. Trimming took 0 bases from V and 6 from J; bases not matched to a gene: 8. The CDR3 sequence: CASSQDPGQGTQTQYF. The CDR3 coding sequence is TGTGCCAGCAGCCAAGATCCGGGACAGGGTACACAGACCCAGTACTTC.

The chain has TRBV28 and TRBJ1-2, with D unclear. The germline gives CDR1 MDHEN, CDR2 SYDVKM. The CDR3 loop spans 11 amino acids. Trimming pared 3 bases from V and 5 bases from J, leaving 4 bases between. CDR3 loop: CASSFRYGYTF. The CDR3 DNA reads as TGTGCCAGCAGTTTTCGGTATGGCTACACCTTC.

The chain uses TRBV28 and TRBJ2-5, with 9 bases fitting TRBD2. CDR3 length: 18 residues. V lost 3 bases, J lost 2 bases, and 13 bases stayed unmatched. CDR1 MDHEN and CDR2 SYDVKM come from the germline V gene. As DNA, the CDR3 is TGTGCCAGCAGTTTGAGGCTAGCGGGACCAAGGGGGCAAGAGACCCAGTACTTC. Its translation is CASSLRLAGPRGQETQYF.

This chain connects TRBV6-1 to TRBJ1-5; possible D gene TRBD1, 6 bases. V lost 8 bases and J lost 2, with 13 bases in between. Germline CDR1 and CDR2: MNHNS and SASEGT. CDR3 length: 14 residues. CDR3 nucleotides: TGTGCCAGCTCTGGACAGTCAGGCAATCAGCCCCAGCATTTT. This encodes CASSGQSGNQPQHF.

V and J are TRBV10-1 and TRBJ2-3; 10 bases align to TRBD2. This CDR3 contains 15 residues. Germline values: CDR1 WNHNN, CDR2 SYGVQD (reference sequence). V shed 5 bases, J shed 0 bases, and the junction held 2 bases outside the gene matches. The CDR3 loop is CASSLTSGSTDTQYF. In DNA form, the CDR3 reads TGCGCCAGCAGTTTGACTAGCGGGAGCACAGATACGCAGTATTTT.

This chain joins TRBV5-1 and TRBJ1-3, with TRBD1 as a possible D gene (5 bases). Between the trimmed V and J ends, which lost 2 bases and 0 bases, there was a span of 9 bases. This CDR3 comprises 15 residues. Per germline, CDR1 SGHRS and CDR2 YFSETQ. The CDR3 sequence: CASSLGTDSGNTIYF. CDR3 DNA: TGCGCCAGCAGCTTAGGGACTGACTCTGGAAACACCATATATTTT.

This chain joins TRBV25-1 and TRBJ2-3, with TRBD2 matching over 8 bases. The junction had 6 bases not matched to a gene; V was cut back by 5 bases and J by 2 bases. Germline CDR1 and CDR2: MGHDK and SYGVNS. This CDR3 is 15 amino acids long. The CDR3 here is CASSQRGPSTDTQYF. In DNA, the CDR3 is TGTGCCAGCAGTCAGCGGGGGCCCTCCACAGATACGCAGTATTTT.